The 5 T cell receptor beta chains listed next were all sequenced from one sample in a study of T cell repertoires in cytomegalovirus infection. The antigens for these receptors are not known. TCRdb fed the reads into MiXCR, producing one record per CDR3 protein. The sample lists about 350,000 distinct CDR3 sequences, just under 35% occurring once. The source was cultured PBMCs, collected from culture after CMV antigen stimulation. The receptors were sampled from a human donor in good health (CMV status not recorded). Some clones in this sample may be carry-over from other donors' samples.

This clonotype was counted ten times or more. The rearrangement joins TRBV7-2 to TRBJ2-3, with D possibly TRBD1 on 6 matching bases. In germline, CDR1 is SGHTA, CDR2 FQGNSA. The V end lost 0 bases, the J end lost 0 bases, and 13 bases lay between the germline ends. The CDR3 is made up of 17 amino acids. In nucleotides, the CDR3 is TGTGCCAGCAGCTTAGCGGGGGCTACCACTAGCACAGATACGCAGTATTTT. Encoded protein: CASSLAGATTSTDTQYF.

The chain carries TRBV15 and TRBJ2-2; D is unclear. Trimming left V 3 bases short and J 2 bases short, with 1 base between. The CDR3 is 12 residues long. CDR1 LNHNV and CDR2 YYDKDF come from the germline V gene (reference sequence). This chain's CDR3 is CATSSNTGELFF. The CDR3 region has the DNA TGTGCCACCAGCAGCAACACCGGGGAGCTGTTTTTT.

This clonotype came up a few times. V gene TRBV5-1 combines with J gene TRBJ2-2, with 7 bases aligning to TRBD1. The CDR3 loop spans 16 amino acids. Unmatched junction bases numbered 7, after V lost 4 bases and J lost 1 base. Germline CDR1 reads SGHRS; CDR2 reads YFSETQ. CDR3 sequence reads: CASSQLGQQNTGELFF. The CDR3, as DNA: TGCGCCAGCAGCCAGCTGGGACAGCAGAACACCGGGGAGCTGTTTTTT. The whole variable domain, remainder taken from reference TRBV5-1 and TRBJ2-2, is KAGVTQTPRYLIKTRGQQVTLSCSPISGHRSVSWYQQTPGQGLQFLFEYFSETQRNKGNFPGRFSGRQFSNSRSEMNVSTLELGDSALYLCASSQLGQQNTGELFFGEGSRLTVL.

The chain uses TRBV12-3 or TRBV12-4 and TRBJ2-7, with a tentative D call TRBD1 (5 bases). The V gene lost 5 bases and the J gene lost 0 bases, with 11 bases spanning the gap. CDR3 length: 14 amino acids. CDR3 DNA sequence: TGTGCCAGCAGTACCCAGGGATCCTCCTACGAGCAGTACTTC. This gives the protein CASSTQGSSYEQYF.

This chain joins TRBV7-2 and TRBJ2-7; no firm D call. CDR3 length: 13 amino acids. The V end was cut by 4 bases, the J end by 2 bases, with 9 bases between. The germline V gene encodes CDR1 SGHTA and CDR2 FQGNSA. CDR3 protein: CASSYGRAYEQYV. The CDR3 nucleotides are TGTGCCAGCAGCTATGGACGGGCCTACGAGCAGTACGTC.